This T cell receptor beta chain was recorded in a study of T cell responses to AZD1222 COVID-19 vaccine. Study conclusions and caveats: Spike-specific TCR breadth rose after two AZD1222 doses, and depth rose as well.

V dropped 6 bases and J dropped 6 bases, with 11 bases sitting between them. This CDR3 contains 12 residues. Germline-derived CDR1 and CDR2 are SNHLY and FYNNEI. TCRdb's copy holds only in-frame clones and misses some; the assay was immunoSEQ multiplex PCR. The sample includes fewer than 200,000 clones, 88% of them seen just once. As for this clone: As yet, its antigen is unknown.

The chain couples TRBV2 to TRBJ2-5, with D perhaps being TRBD1 or TRBD2 (5 bases each). The clonotype comes from an adult who received the AZD1222 COVID-19 vaccine. The sample here was peripheral blood, taken 28 days after the second AZD1222 dose. The CDR3 DNA reads as TGTGCCAGCAGCCTAGGGGAGAAGACCCAGTACTTC. Its protein product is CASSLGEKTQYF.